These 5 T cell receptor beta chains were all obtained from the same sample, sequenced in a study of cytomegalovirus exposure and HLA in healthy donors. Vbeta (60) and Jbeta (13) primers were used in the PCR. Produced via immunoSEQ multiplex PCR; TCRdb's table is partial and in-frame only. The sample has roughly 120,000 clones; approximately 80% are singletons. The sample taken for sequencing was PBMCs. The receptors stem from a human donor in good health.

The CDR3 sequence is CASRDRGYEQYF. The CDR3 DNA follows: TGCGCCAGCCGGGACAGGGGCTACGAGCAGTACTTC. V usage is TRBV23-1 and J usage is TRBJ2-7; 10 bases map to TRBD1. TRBV23-1 is an open reading frame, and its role is uncertain. The CDR3 consists of 12 residues. J gave up 3 bases and V 8 bases, and 1 base lay outside the gene matches.

The chain links TRBV13 to TRBJ1-4; 10 bases fit TRBD1. The J segment lost 7 bases and the V segment lost 0 bases, leaving 8 bases of the junction unmatched. In germline, CDR1 is PRHDT, CDR2 FYEKMQ (reference sequence). This CDR3 is built from 17 residues. Written as DNA, the CDR3 is TGTGCCAGCAGCTTAGGACAGTATGGACAGGGGGGTGAAAAACTGTTTTTT. It codes for CASSLGQYGQGGEKLFF.

This clone came up once. The rearrangement uses TRBV27 and TRBJ1-2; TRBD1 matches 9 bases. The germline V gene has CDR1 MNHEY and CDR2 SMNVEV (reference sequence). The J segment lost 6 bases and the V segment lost 7 bases, leaving 6 bases of the junction unmatched. The CDR3 has 13 amino acids. In DNA, the CDR3 is TGTGCCAGCACTCCCGGGACAGGGAATGGCTACACCTTC. Translated: CASTPGTGNGYTF.

The chain carries TRBV2 and TRBJ2-5, with 7 bases matching TRBD2. CDR1 SNHLY and CDR2 FYNNEI come from the germline V gene. CDR3 size: 16 residues. The ends lost 8 bases at V and 0 bases at J; junction bases unmatched: 12. CDR3 loop: CASRKLIGGDQETQYF. The CDR3 DNA reads TGTGCCAGCCGGAAACTCATTGGGGGGGACCAAGAGACCCAGTACTTC.

The chain recombines TRBV9 with TRBJ1-6; D ambiguous. With 3 bases removed from V and 0 bases from J, the gap between germline ends came to 10 bases. Germline V lookup: CDR1 SGDLS, CDR2 YYNGEE. This CDR3 contains 16 residues. CDR3 loop: CASSGALSSYNSPLHF. As DNA, the CDR3 is TGTGCCAGCAGCGGGGCACTGAGCTCCTATAATTCACCCCTCCACTTT.